Below, 20 T cell receptor beta chains from the same sample are listed, as sequenced in a study of regulatory T cells in long-lasting Graves disease (dated by TCRdb to 2020 to 2022). The library was generated by multiplex PCR. The run used an Illumina HiSeq 4000. TCR beta libraries were built with iRepertoire HTBI primers and Arm-PCR amplification of CDR3 regions. The public sequencing data were trimmed at Q25 with fastp and processed into clonotypes with MiXCR by TCRdb, which kept only in-frame beta chains. Each record represents a unique CDR3 protein, reported with the most common genes and DNA among its rows. The sample records 540,000 or so distinct CDR3 sequences, 13% of which are singletons. The top ten clones comprise 8.5% to 10% of the sample. According to the study, the label for this sample's time point signals: newly diagnosed GD, antithyroid drugs for less than 3 months. RNA was extracted from PBMCs in TRIzol for both TCR sequencing and RNA sequencing.

The sample was also linked to a second study, of T cells in Graves' hyperthyroidism and ophthalmopathy.

The sample here was peripheral blood mononuclear cells (PBMCs), taken at new diagnosis, from a patient treated with antithyroid drugs. The source of these receptors is a man between 25 and 39 years old with Graves disease. Donor details come from another sample of the same person, matched by shared clones.

J is TRBJ2-1 and V is TRBV5-6; D is tentatively TRBD1 or TRBD2 (5 bases each). Per germline, CDR1 SGHDT and CDR2 YYEEEE. There are 16 residues in the CDR3. V lost 5 bases to trimming and J lost 2 bases, with 17 bases between them. As DNA, the CDR3 is TGTGCCAGCAGTGCGGACACGGAGGAGGCCTACAATGAGCAGTTCTTC. It yields the protein CASSADTEEAYNEQFF. The full variable domain, rest sourced from reference TRBV5-6 and TRBJ2-1, is DAGVTQSPTHLIKTRGQQVTLRCSPKSGHDTVSWYQQALGQGPQFIFQYYEEEERQRGNFPDRFSGHQFPNYSSELNVNALLLGDSALYLCASSADTEEAYNEQFFGPGTRLTVL.

The rearrangement uses TRBV27 and TRBJ2-3; D is uncertain. This CDR3 spans 14 amino acids. The V end was cut by 6 bases, the J end by 4 bases, with 14 bases between. CDR1 and CDR2 (germline): MNHEY, SMNVEV (reference sequence). The CDR3 DNA is TGTGCCAGCAGCTTTGGGGTCCCGGCAGATACGCAGTATTTT. Translated, it gives CASSFGVPADTQYF.

V gene TRBV5-6 combines with J gene TRBJ1-3; a possible D gene is TRBD1 (6 bases). CDR1 and CDR2 from the germline V gene are SGHDT and YYEEEE. This CDR3 comprises 14 residues. V was pared by 4 bases and J by 0 bases, with 8 bases between. This CDR3 is CASSQGPSGNTIYF. In nucleotides, the CDR3 is TGTGCCAGCAGCCAGGGGCCCTCTGGAAACACCATATATTTT.

The chain links TRBV5-1 to TRBJ2-1, with a weak D call TRBD2 (5 bases). Trimming removed 4 bases at V and 7 bases at J, with 21 bases between. The length of the CDR3 is 16 residues. Germline-derived CDR1 and CDR2 are SGHRS and YFSETQ. The CDR3 DNA sequence: TGCGCCAGCAGCCAGTCCTCCGGGGATCTAATGAATGAGCAGTTCTTC. Translating it yields CASSQSSGDLMNEQFF.

In this sample, this clonotype turned up many times. The rearrangement links TRBV2 to TRBJ2-3, with D unclear. The germline CDR1 and CDR2 sequences are SNHLY and FYNNEI. V lost 4 bases to trimming and J lost 3 bases, with 14 bases between them. This CDR3 has 15 amino acids. The CDR3 is CASSVESGRTDTQYF. The CDR3, as DNA: TGTGCCAGCAGTGTGGAGTCAGGTCGAACAGATACGCAGTATTTT.

This clonotype was seen a handful of times. This chain uses TRBV29-1 with TRBJ2-3; 7 positions agree with TRBD2. After removal of 6 bases from V and 3 bases from J, the junction contained 9 bases not matched to a gene. The germline V gene has CDR1 SQVTM and CDR2 ANQGSEA. The CDR3 runs to 14 residues. The DNA for the CDR3 is TGCAGCGTCCCTGGCGGGAGTTGGACAGATACGCAGTATTTT. It specifies CSVPGGSWTDTQYF.

This clonotype has a count of ten or more. The chain's CDR3 is CASSSIGTANTGELFF. The CDR3 region has the DNA TGTGCCAGCAGCTCTATCGGGACAGCGAACACCGGGGAGCTGTTTTTT. The gene calls are TRBV7-8 and TRBJ2-2; 7 bases are a match to TRBD1. V shed 4 bases and J 0 bases; nucleotides not matched to a gene: 5. The CDR3 is 16 amino acids. CDR1 is SGHVS and CDR2 is FQNEAQ in the germline V gene. The full variable domain, with the rest looked up from reference TRBV7-8 and TRBJ2-2, is GAGVSQSPRYKVAKRGQDVALRCDPISGHVSLFWYQQALGQGPEFLTYFQNEAQLDKSGLPSDRFFAERPEGSVSTLKIQRTQQEDSAVYLCASSSIGTANTGELFFGEGSRLTVL.

This clonotype was seen many times. V usage is TRBV15 and J usage is TRBJ1-1, with TRBD1 as a possible D gene (5 bases). The CDR3 is 13 amino acids. Germline assignment: CDR1 LNHNV and CDR2 YYDKDF (reference sequence). Trimming took 5 bases from V and 4 from J, leaving 11 bases between them. CDR3 amino acids: CATSGLGGTEAFF. Written as DNA, the CDR3 is TGTGCCACCAGCGGGCTGGGGGGCACTGAAGCTTTCTTT.

The V call is TRBV6-1, the J call TRBJ1-5; D is unclear. Germline CDR1 MNHNS, CDR2 SASEGT. The CDR3 covers 13 residues. V lost 7 bases and J 1 base, leaving 8 bases between the germline ends. CDR3 bases: TGTGCCAGCAAACCCGGCAGCAATCAGCCCCAGCATTTT. This translates into CASKPGSNQPQHF.

At least ten counts were recorded for this clonotype. This CDR3 is CASRDRDNQPQHF. The CDR3 DNA is TGTGCCAGTAGGGACAGGGACAATCAGCCCCAGCATTTT. The chain has TRBV19 and TRBJ1-5; TRBD1 matches at 8 bases. Germline CDR1 LNHDA, CDR2 SQIVND (reference sequence). The J segment lost 3 bases and the V segment lost 6 bases, leaving 1 base of the junction unmatched. The CDR3 consists of 13 residues.

This clonotype has just one count. A clone one base away is much larger, so this may be a read error. The chain couples TRBV28 to TRBJ2-7; 11 nucleotides match TRBD2. V trimming: 7 bases; J trimming: 7 bases; junction bases outside the gene matches: 12. This CDR3 comprises 15 residues. Germline CDR1 reads MDHEN; CDR2 reads SYDVKM. The CDR3 coding sequence is TGTGCCAGCACCCTAGCGGGAGGAACCTACAATGAGCAGTACTTC. This codes for CASTLAGGTYNEQYF. Filled out from reference TRBV28 and TRBJ2-7, the complete variable domain reads DVKVTQSSRYLVKRTGEKVFLECVQDMDHENMFWYRQDPGLGLRLIYFSYDVKMKEKGDIPEGYSVSREKKERFSLILESASTNQTSMYLCASTLAGGTYNEQYFGPGTRLTVT.

This clonotype turned up a few times. The CDR3 DNA is TGTGCCAGTAAGCAACAGGGGGCCTCGGATGGCTACACCTTC. Its protein product is CASKQQGASDGYTF. The chain links TRBV19 to TRBJ1-2; 9 nucleotides agree with TRBD1. V was pared by 7 bases and J by 6 bases, with 9 bases of the junction left unmatched. CDR3 length: 14 amino acids. Germline values: CDR1 LNHDA, CDR2 SQIVND (reference sequence).

The chain links TRBV9 to TRBJ2-7; 11 bases are shared with TRBD2. V was clipped by 4 bases and J by 7 bases; unmatched bases: 13. The CDR3 totals 16 residues. CDR1 SGDLS and CDR2 YYNGEE come from the germline V gene. The CDR3 is CASSPLSGRASSEQYF. The DNA of the CDR3 is TGTGCCAGCAGCCCCCTTAGCGGGAGGGCATCGTCTGAGCAGTACTTC.

The sample holds many counts of this clonotype. The CDR3 bases are TGTGCCAGCAGTTTTTGGGGCACTGAAGCTTTCTTT. Translated, it gives CASSFWGTEAFF. The rearrangement uses TRBV12-3 or TRBV12-4 and TRBJ1-1; D ambiguous. V was shortened by 3 bases and J by 4 bases, with 6 bases between the two germline ends. The CDR3 extends over 12 amino acids.

This clonotype was counted a few times. The chain carries TRBV6-5 and TRBJ2-6; D is uncertain. This CDR3 spans 16 amino acids. V lost 4 bases to trimming and J lost 0 bases, with 10 bases between them. Per germline, CDR1 MNHEY and CDR2 SVGAGI. This chain's CDR3 is CASSSLDLSGANVLTF. In DNA form, the CDR3 reads TGTGCCAGCAGTTCCCTCGACCTCTCTGGGGCCAACGTCCTGACTTTC.

There are many counts of this clonotype. The chain carries TRBV10-3 and TRBJ2-1; D call uncertain. The V end lost 0 bases, the J end lost 8 bases, and 2 bases lay between the germline ends. From germline, CDR1 is ENHRY and CDR2 SYGVKD. The CDR3 loop spans 11 amino acids. The CDR3 here is CAISESYEQFF. The DNA for the CDR3 is TGTGCCATCAGTGAGTCATATGAGCAGTTCTTC.

This sequence joins TRBV11-2 and TRBJ1-2; a weak D match, TRBD1 (5 bases). Looked up from germline, CDR1 is SGHAT and CDR2 is FQNNGV. The CDR3 spans 17 residues. V lost 4 bases and J 0 bases, leaving 18 bases between the germline ends. Here the CDR3 reads CASSSIAWGRTNYGYTF. As DNA, the CDR3 is TGTGCCAGCAGCTCCATTGCCTGGGGCAGAACTAACTATGGCTACACCTTC.

The V and J genes are TRBV4-1 and TRBJ2-7; D may be TRBD2 (5 bases). V was cut by 0 bases and J by 6 bases, with 18 bases left in between. Germline CDR1 and CDR2: MGHRA and YSYEKL. CDR3 length: 16 amino acids. The CDR3 sequence is CASSQDGAADPSEQYF. The CDR3, as DNA: TGCGCCAGCAGCCAAGATGGAGCGGCAGACCCTAGCGAGCAGTACTTC.

The chain recombines TRBV12-3 or TRBV12-4 with TRBJ2-1; 10 bases map to TRBD1. V lost 6 bases, J lost 9 bases, and 5 bases stayed unmatched. The CDR3 contains 13 residues. CDR3 DNA sequence: TGTGCCAGCAGCCCCGGGACAGGGGTTGAGCAGTTCTTC. This sequence encodes CASSPGTGVEQFF.

The chain is built from TRBV5-6 and TRBJ2-1, with a weak D call TRBD2 (5 bases). The CDR3 is 11 residues long. Between the trimmed V and J ends, which lost 5 bases and 15 bases, there was a span of 15 bases. The germline V gene encodes CDR1 SGHDT and CDR2 YYEEEE. This chain's CDR3 is CASSQALALFF. The CDR3 region has the DNA TGTGCCAGCAGTCAAGCCCTAGCCCTGTTCTTC.